Described below is a single TCR beta chain sequence and its context. Its antigen is still unknown. The protocol was immunoSEQ multiplex PCR, while the TCRdb copy is restricted to in-frame clones and leaves out a portion. The sample lists approximately 120,000 clones, about 87% occurring once. This record comes from a study of T cell responses to AZD1222 COVID-19 vaccine. V was clipped by 5 bases and J by 6 bases, with 15 bases between them. CDR1 KGHSH and CDR2 LQKENI come from the germline V gene. CDR3 length: 14 residues. Study findings and constraints: Regions 160-218 and 743-854 dominated among vaccine-associated CD4 TCRs spanning spike. Only a handful of people who got AZD1222 tested seropositive at baseline.

The specimen was peripheral blood, collected on day 0 of AZD1222 vaccination. The chain couples TRBV18 to TRBJ2-3; D ambiguous. The origin of this receptor is an adult in good health. In DNA, the CDR3 is TGTGCCAGCTCAGTCCGGGCCCAGCAGGATACGCAGTATTTT. Encoded protein: CASSVRAQQDTQYF.